In its sample, the clone carrying this TCR beta chain was seen once. This record comes from a study of T cell responses to AZD1222 COVID-19 vaccine. The CDR3 length is 13 residues. V lost 5 bases, J lost 5 bases, and 12 bases lay in between. Per germline, CDR1 LNHDA and CDR2 SQIVND (reference sequence). Sequenced by immunoSEQ multiplex PCR; TCRdb stores in-frame clones only, minus some. The sample lists some 150,000 clones, about 91% occurring once. The TCR originated in an adult in good health. The rearrangement joins TRBV19 to TRBJ1-2; D is undetermined. The starting material was peripheral blood, obtained on day 0 of AZD1222 vaccination. The CDR3 coding sequence is TGTGCCAGTAGTCTCGCGACCGATTATGGCTACACCTTC. This codes for CASSLATDYGYTF.